This T cell receptor (beta chain) was profiled in a study of control samples from healthy donors and cancer patients. V gave up 0 bases and J gave up 5 bases, with 13 bases separating them. Germline CDR1 and CDR2: LGHNA and YNFKEQ. The length of the CDR3 is 15 residues. Some clones are missing from TCRdb's copy, which holds only in-frame ones; the method was immunoSEQ multiplex PCR. The data contain about 47,000 clones, 75% to 85% of them singletons. V usage is TRBV4-2 and J usage is TRBJ1-1; TRBD1 might be the D (5 bases). This sequence originates from a man between 70 and 80 years old in good health. Sequences were obtained from blood. CDR3 in DNA: TGTGCCAGCAGCCAAGATTCCAGGGTGGATACTGAAGCTTTCTTT. Its translation: CASSQDSRVDTEAFF.